This record concerns one T cell receptor beta chain sequence. The data are from a study of identifying expanded T cells in peripheral blood. Produced via immunoSEQ multiplex PCR; TCRdb's table is partial and in-frame only. The sample has about 86,000 clones, around 83% seen once. This CDR3 region has 13 residues. The V gene end was trimmed by 11 bases and the J gene end by 5 bases; junction bases not matched to a gene: 4. CDR1 SNHLY and CDR2 FYNNEI come from the germline V gene. This chain connects TRBV2 to TRBJ1-5; TRBD1 agrees at 12 bases. This TCR came from a person aged 18 to 70 in good health. Sequenced material: blood. CDR3 sequence reads: CAGGTGGHQPQHF. The CDR3 nucleotides are TGTGCCGGGGGGACAGGGGGCCATCAGCCCCAGCATTTT.